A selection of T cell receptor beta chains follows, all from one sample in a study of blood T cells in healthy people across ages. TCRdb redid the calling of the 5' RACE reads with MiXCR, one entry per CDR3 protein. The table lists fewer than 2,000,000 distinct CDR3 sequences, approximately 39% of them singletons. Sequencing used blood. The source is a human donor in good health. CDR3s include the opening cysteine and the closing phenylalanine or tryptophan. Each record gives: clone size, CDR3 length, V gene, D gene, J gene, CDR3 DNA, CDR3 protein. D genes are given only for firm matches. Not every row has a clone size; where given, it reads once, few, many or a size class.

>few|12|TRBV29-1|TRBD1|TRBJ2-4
TGCAGCGCTTGGACAGGGGGCTGGGAGCAGTACTTC
CSAWTGGWEQYF
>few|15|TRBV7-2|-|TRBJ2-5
TGTGCCAGCAGCTTCAGGGCTAGCCCCCAAGAGACCCAGTACTTC
CASSFRASPQETQYF
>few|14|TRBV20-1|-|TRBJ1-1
TGCAGTGCCCTAGATGTTTCGGGGGCGGATGAAGCTTTCTTT
CSALDVSGADEAFF
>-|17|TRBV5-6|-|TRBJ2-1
TGTGCCAGCAGCTTGTGGTATAGAAGGTACTCCTACAATGAGCAGTTCTTC
CASSLWYRRYSYNEQFF
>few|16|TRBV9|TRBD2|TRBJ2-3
TGTGCCAGCAGCCCCAGGACTAGCGGGGCGACAGATACGCAGTATTTT
CASSPRTSGATDTQYF
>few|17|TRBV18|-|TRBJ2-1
TGTGCCAGCTCACCACTCAGAGGGGGGGCCGGCGGCAATGAGCAGTTCTTC
CASSPLRGGAGGNEQFF
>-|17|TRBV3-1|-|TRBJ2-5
TGTGCCAGCAGCTCCCTTTGGACGGAAGGAAAATGGGAGACCCAGTACTTC
CASSSLWTEGKWETQYF
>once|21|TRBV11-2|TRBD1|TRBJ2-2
TGTGCCAGCAGCACAAAGGTGTCCGGACAGGGGGCTTCCACGAACACCGGGGAGCTGTTTTTT
CASSTKVSGQGASTNTGELFF
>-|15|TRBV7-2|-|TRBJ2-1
TGTGCCAGCAGCCGAGAAGGTTCCCGGTACAATGAGCAGTTCTTC
CASSREGSRYNEQFF
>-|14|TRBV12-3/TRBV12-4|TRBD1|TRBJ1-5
TGTGCCAGCAGAAAAACAGGGGGCTTTCGGCCCCAGCATTTT
CASRKTGGFRPQHF
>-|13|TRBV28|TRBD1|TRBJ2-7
TGTGCCAGCAGGCTGACAGGGACCCCCGAGCAGTACTTC
CASRLTGTPEQYF
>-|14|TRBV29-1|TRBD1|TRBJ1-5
TGCAGCGTTGACGCCGGGACAGGGGGTCAGCCCCAGCATTTT
CSVDAGTGGQPQHF
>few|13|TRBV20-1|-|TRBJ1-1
TGCAGTGCTAGCCTTCGGAGGGCTTCTGAAGCTTTCTTT
CSASLRRASEAFF
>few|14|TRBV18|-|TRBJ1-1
TGTGCCAGCCAAAGTAGCGGGAGGAACACTGAAGCTTTCTTT
CASQSSGRNTEAFF
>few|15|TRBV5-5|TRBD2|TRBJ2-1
TGTGCCAGCAGCTTGGTTTTAGCGGGGCGGAATGAGCAGTTCTTC
CASSLVLAGRNEQFF
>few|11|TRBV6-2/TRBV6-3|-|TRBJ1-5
TGTGCCAGCAGTCCCCCTCAGCCCCAGCATTTT
CASSPPQPQHF
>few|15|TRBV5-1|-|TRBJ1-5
TGCGCCAGCAGCTTGGAGGGGGGCGCGGGTCAGCCCCAGCATTTT
CASSLEGGAGQPQHF
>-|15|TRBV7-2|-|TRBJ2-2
TGTGCCAGCAGCTCCCTATCCCGATACACCGGGGAGCTGTTTTTT
CASSSLSRYTGELFF
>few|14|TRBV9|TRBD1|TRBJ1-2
TGTGCCAGCAGCGCCCACGAGGGGGCGGGAGGCTACACCTTC
CASSAHEGAGGYTF
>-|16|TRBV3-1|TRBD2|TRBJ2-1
TGTGCCAGCAGCCAAGGATATGAGCGGGAGTACAATGAGCAGTTCTTC
CASSQGYEREYNEQFF
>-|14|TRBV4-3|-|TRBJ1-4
TGCGCCGGCAGCCAAGTTCAACCCGGCGAAAAACTGTTTTTT
CAGSQVQPGEKLFF
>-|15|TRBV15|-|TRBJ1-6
TGTGCCACCAGCAGAGATGGGGCGGACAATTCACCCCTCCACTTT
CATSRDGADNSPLHF
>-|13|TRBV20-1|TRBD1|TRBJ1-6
TGCAGTGCTAGAGTGGGACAGTATTCACCCCTCCACTTT
CSARVGQYSPLHF
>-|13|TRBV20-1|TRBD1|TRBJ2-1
TGCAGTGCAGGGGGACAGGGACTTTTCGAGCAGTTCTTC
CSAGGQGLFEQFF
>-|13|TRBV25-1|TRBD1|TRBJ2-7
TGTGCCAGCAGTGGTCCCAGGGGGCACGAGCAGTACTTC
CASSGPRGHEQYF
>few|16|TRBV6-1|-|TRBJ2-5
TGTGCCAGCAGTTCTTCCCCGGGCAGCCAAGGGAAGACCCAGTACTTC
CASSSSPGSQGKTQYF
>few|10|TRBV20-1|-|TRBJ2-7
TGCAGTGCCAAGGCTTACGAGCAGTACTTC
CSAKAYEQYF
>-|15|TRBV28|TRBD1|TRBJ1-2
TGTGCCAGCAGTGAGCCACAGGGGGCAGAATTTGGCTACACCTTC
CASSEPQGAEFGYTF
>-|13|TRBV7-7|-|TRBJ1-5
TGTGCTAGCAGCTTACGGAGGCGTCAGCCCCAGCATTTT
CASSLRRRQPQHF
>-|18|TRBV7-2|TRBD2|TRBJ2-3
TGTGCCAGCAGCTTACGGGCTAGCGGGGGTTTCAGCACAGATACGCAGTATTTT
CASSLRASGGFSTDTQYF
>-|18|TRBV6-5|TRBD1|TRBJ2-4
TGTGCCAGCAGTTACTCGAGTAAGGCCCGGACAGGGGGAAACATTCAGTACTTC
CASSYSSKARTGGNIQYF
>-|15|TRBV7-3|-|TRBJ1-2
TGTGCCAGCAGCTCGGTAATCGGGGGGGCCATCGGCTACACCTTC
CASSSVIGGAIGYTF
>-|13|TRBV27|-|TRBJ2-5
TGTGCCAGCAGCCCCACCCTCGGCGTTGGGTCGTACTTC
CASSPTLGVGSYF
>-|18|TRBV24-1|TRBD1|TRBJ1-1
TGTGCCACCAGTTCTTCCGGGACAGGGGATTTAATGAACACTGAAGCTTTCTTT
CATSSSGTGDLMNTEAFF
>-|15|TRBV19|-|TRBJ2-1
TGTGCCAGTAGTAAGGACTACGGTATACTTAATGAGCAGTTCTTC
CASSKDYGILNEQFF
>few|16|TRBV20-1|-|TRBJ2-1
TGCAGTGCTAGATTGCCCTCGGGACTGAACTACAATGAGCAGTTCTTC
CSARLPSGLNYNEQFF
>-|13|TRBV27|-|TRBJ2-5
TGTGCCAGCAGTCGGTCCGCCCAAGAGACCCAGTACTTC
CASSRSAQETQYF
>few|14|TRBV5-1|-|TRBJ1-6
TGCGCCAGCAGTTTCGACAGGTCACATTCACCCCTCCACTTT
CASSFDRSHSPLHF
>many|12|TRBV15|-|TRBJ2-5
TGTGCCACCAATAACCCCGGTGAGACCCAGTACTTC
CATNNPGETQYF
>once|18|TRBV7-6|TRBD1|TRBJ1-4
TGTGCCAGCAGCTTAGGACAGGGGGCAGGCGGAACTAATGAAAAACTGTTTTTT
CASSLGQGAGGTNEKLFF
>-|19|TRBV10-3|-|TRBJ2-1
TGTGCCATCAGTGAGTCGAAGCTTCCCCAGGGCCTTCCCTACAATGAGCAGTTCTTC
CAISESKLPQGLPYNEQFF
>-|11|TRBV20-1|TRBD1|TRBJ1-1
TGCAGTGCTCGCCGGGACAGTGAAGCTTTCTTT
CSARRDSEAFF
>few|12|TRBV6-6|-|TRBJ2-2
TGTGCCAGCAAGGGTAGAGGGAGGGAGCTGTTTTTT
CASKGRGRELFF
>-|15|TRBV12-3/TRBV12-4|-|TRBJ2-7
TGTGCCAGCAGCCCTCATCCTATAGCGGCCTACGAGCAGTACTTC
CASSPHPIAAYEQYF
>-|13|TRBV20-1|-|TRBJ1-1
TGCAGTGCTCTTACCCTCAGGGGCCTGAATGCTTTCTTT
CSALTLRGLNAFF
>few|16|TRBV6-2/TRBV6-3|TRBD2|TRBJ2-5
TGTGCCAGCGACGACCCCCGGGGGGGCGTTCTGGAGACCCAGTACTTC
CASDDPRGGVLETQYF
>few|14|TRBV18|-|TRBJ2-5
TGTGCCAGCTCACCACCAACCGATCGAGAGACCCAGTACTTC
CASSPPTDRETQYF
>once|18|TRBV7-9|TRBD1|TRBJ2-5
TGTGCCAGCAGCCATCGACAGGGCGACTCCCCCAGCGAGGGGACCCAGTACTTC
CASSHRQGDSPSEGTQYF
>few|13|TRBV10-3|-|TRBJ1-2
TGTGCCATCTCGTCCAGTCGGGGCTATGGCTACACCTTC
CAISSSRGYGYTF
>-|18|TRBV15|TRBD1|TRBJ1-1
TGTGCCACCAGCAGAAGCGGAGGGACAGCCTCTATGAACACTGAAGCTTTCTTT
CATSRSGGTASMNTEAFF